These 18 T cell receptor beta chains share one sample of origin, sequenced in a study of blood T cell repertoires in COVID-19. The data were produced by immunoSEQ multiplex PCR, yet TCRdb's version contains in-frame clones alone and is incomplete. The data contain approximately 69,000 clones, nearly 85% of them seen just once; the ten biggest clones take up 1.8%. Source material: peripheral blood. The receptors come from an older woman with acute or convalescent COVID-19.

The CDR3 sequence: CASSGRGSQYF. In DNA, the CDR3 is TGTGCCAGTAGCGGGAGGGGGTCGCAGTATTTT. This rearrangement joins TRBV19 to TRBJ2-3; 8 positions agree with TRBD2. The germline V gene has CDR1 LNHDA and CDR2 SQIVND (reference sequence). Trimming took 6 bases from V and 10 from J; bases not matched to a gene: 3. This CDR3 region has 11 residues.

The J gene is TRBJ2-1, the V gene TRBV24-1, with 10 bases aligning to TRBD1. This CDR3 comprises 15 residues. Germline-derived CDR1 and CDR2 are KGHDR and SFDVKD. The V segment lost 6 bases and the J segment 8 bases; nucleotides outside the gene matches: 9. CDR3 sequence reads: CATSIPGQGTYEQFF. The CDR3, as DNA: TGTGCCACCAGTATCCCGGGACAGGGGACGTATGAGCAGTTCTTC.

The chain links TRBV5-1 to TRBJ2-7; tentative D call: TRBD1 (5 bases). Trimming left V 4 bases short and J 1 base short, with 12 bases between. The germline V gene has CDR1 SGHRS and CDR2 YFSETQ. This CDR3 has 14 residues. As DNA, the CDR3 is TGCGCCAGCAGCCTGAGGCAGGGATCCTACGAGCAGTACTTC. This sequence encodes CASSLRQGSYEQYF.

The CDR3 DNA follows: TGTGCCAGCACCCCCGGGGGGGTGAAGCAGTACTTC. It yields the protein CASTPGGVKQYF. The rearrangement links TRBV28 to TRBJ2-7, with 8 positions matching TRBD2. CDR1 and CDR2 from the germline V gene are MDHEN and SYDVKM. V lost 7 bases and J lost 8; bases outside the gene matches: 7. CDR3 length: 12 amino acids.

CDR3 sequence (DNA): TGTGCCAGCAGCCTTTTTGGGGCCTGGCAGCCCCAGCATTTT. It translates to CASSLFGAWQPQHF. The chain joins TRBV5-8 to TRBJ1-5; D is possibly TRBD1 (5 bases). The CDR3 runs to 14 residues. Looked up from germline, CDR1 is SGHTS and CDR2 is YDEGEE. V lost 4 bases to trimming and J lost 7 bases, with 15 bases between them.

The chain uses TRBV6-5 and TRBJ1-6, with 8 bases that match TRBD1. Germline CDR1 is MNHEY and CDR2 is SVGAGI. The ends lost 6 bases at V and 6 bases at J; junction bases unmatched: 4. The CDR3 consists of 14 residues. CDR3 nucleotides: TGTGCCAGCAGAACCCAGGGGGCTAATTCACCCCTCCACTTT. Residues: CASRTQGANSPLHF.

CDR3 region: CASSPDRGQETQYF. As DNA, the CDR3 is TGTGCCAGCTCACCAGACAGGGGTCAAGAGACCCAGTACTTC. V gene TRBV18 combines with J gene TRBJ2-5, with 8 bases aligning to TRBD1. J was trimmed by 2 bases and V by 2 bases; bases with no gene match: 1. The germline V gene has CDR1 KGHSH and CDR2 LQKENI. The CDR3 is 14 amino acids.

This sequence joins TRBV19 and TRBJ1-3, with D perhaps matching TRBD1 (6 bases). Trimming cost V 7 bases and J 2 bases, with 12 bases left between them. This CDR3 has 14 amino acids. Germline V gene data show CDR1 as LNHDA and CDR2 as SQIVND (reference sequence). CDR3 in amino acids: CASKQGATGNTIYF. The CDR3 region has the DNA TGTGCCAGTAAACAGGGAGCCACTGGAAACACCATATATTTT.

The chain carries TRBV3-1 (or the pseudogene TRBV3-2) and TRBJ2-1; 10 bases fit TRBD2. V trimming: 4 bases; J trimming: 6 bases; junction bases outside the gene matches: 9. The CDR3 has 16 amino acids. Germline V lookup: CDR1 LGHDT, CDR2 YNNKEL (reference sequence). DNA of the CDR3: TGTGCCAGCAGCCGATCCGGGACTAGCGCTGGCAATGAGCAGTTCTTC. Amino acid sequence: CASSRSGTSAGNEQFF.

The V gene is TRBV5-1, the J gene TRBJ1-1; D is ambiguous. The CDR3 is made up of 16 amino acids. Germline V CDR1 and CDR2: SGHRS, YFSETQ. The V and J ends lost 4 bases and 4 bases respectively, with 20 bases between them. Here the CDR3 DNA reads TGCGCCAGCAGCCCCAACACCGGGGTCGAAGGCACTGAAGCTTTCTTT. This encodes CASSPNTGVEGTEAFF.

The chain couples TRBV5-1 to TRBJ1-1; unclear D gene. From germline, CDR1 is SGHRS and CDR2 YFSETQ. CDR3 length: 14 residues. V was clipped by 4 bases and J by 1 base, with 11 bases between them. Here the CDR3 DNA reads TGCGCCAGCAGCGTGAGCCGAAGGAACACTGAAGCTTTCTTT. Its protein is CASSVSRRNTEAFF.

The chain joins TRBV20-1 to TRBJ1-2; a possible D gene is TRBD1 (6 bases). The V end lost 3 bases, the J end lost 1 base, and 15 bases lay between the germline ends. Germline assignment: CDR1 DFQATT and CDR2 SNEGSKA (reference sequence). CDR3 length: 15 residues. The CDR3 sequence is CSASGAGAFNYGYTF. Here the CDR3 DNA reads TGCAGTGCTAGTGGGGCAGGGGCCTTTAACTATGGCTACACCTTC.

V and J are TRBV18 and TRBJ1-3, with D possibly matching TRBD1 (5 bases). The CDR3 is 17 residues long. Per germline, CDR1 KGHSH and CDR2 LQKENI. V was cut by 0 bases and J by 0 bases, with 12 bases left in between. Written as DNA, the CDR3 is TGTGCCAGCTCACCACCGGGCAGGGCATTCTCTGGAAACACCATATATTTT. Its translation is CASSPPGRAFSGNTIYF.

This chain uses TRBV5-6 with TRBJ1-6; D uncertain. CDR1 SGHDT and CDR2 YYEEEE come from the germline V gene. This CDR3 is built from 13 residues. The V gene lost 4 bases and the J gene lost 7 bases, with 9 bases spanning the gap. CDR3 nucleotides: TGTGCCAGCAGCCCGTACTCCAATTCACCCCTCCACTTT. Its protein is CASSPYSNSPLHF.

The rearrangement uses TRBV11-2 and TRBJ1-3; D might be TRBD1 (5 bases). The germline gives CDR1 SGHAT, CDR2 FQNNGV. V was trimmed by 0 bases and J by 0 bases, leaving 9 bases between them. The CDR3 length is 16 residues. Written as DNA, the CDR3 is TGTGCCAGCAGCTTAGACAGGGTCCACTCTGGAAACACCATATATTTT. It specifies CASSLDRVHSGNTIYF. The whole variable domain, filled in from reference TRBV11-2 and TRBJ1-3, reads EAGVAQSPRYKIIEKRQSVAFWCNPISGHATLYWYQQILGQGPKLLIQFQNNGVVDDSQLPKDRFSAERLKGVDSTLKIQPAKLEDSAVYLCASSLDRVHSGNTIYFGEGSWLTVV.

This clone showed up just a few times. This chain links TRBV3-1 (or the pseudogene TRBV3-2) with TRBJ1-6, with TRBD1 matching 9 bases. V trimming: 1 base; J trimming: 6 bases; junction bases outside the gene matches: 4. This CDR3 is built from 16 residues. Germline V gene lookup returns CDR1 LGHDT and CDR2 YNNKEL (reference sequence). The CDR3 loop reads CASSQVQGARNSPLHF. In nucleotides, the CDR3 is TGTGCCAGCAGCCAAGTACAGGGGGCGCGTAATTCACCCCTCCACTTT.

The chain couples TRBV5-6 to TRBJ2-1, with 11 positions matching TRBD2. The germline V gene has CDR1 SGHDT and CDR2 YYEEEE. The V gene end was trimmed by 0 bases and the J gene end by 6 bases; junction bases not matched to a gene: 8. The CDR3 runs to 17 residues. The CDR3 loop reads CASSLGLAGGTANEQFF. The CDR3 region has the DNA TGTGCCAGCAGCTTGGGGCTAGCGGGGGGAACGGCCAATGAGCAGTTCTTC.

The genes are TRBV6-6 and TRBJ2-6, with TRBD1 identical over 11 bases. This CDR3 contains 20 residues. From germline, CDR1 is MNHNY and CDR2 SVGAGI (reference sequence). Losses at the gene ends were 5 bases for V and 0 bases for J; bases not matched to a gene: 12. The CDR3 sequence is CASSPGGTGGLNSGANVLTF. As DNA, the CDR3 is TGTGCCAGCAGTCCGGGTGGGACAGGGGGTCTAAACTCTGGGGCCAACGTCCTGACTTTC.